This T cell receptor (beta chain) is drawn from a study of PD-1 blockade in classical Hodgkin lymphoma. Study results and limitations: It was reported that newly diagnosed patients had less baseline TCR diversity than healthy donors.

Clones were sequenced by immunoSEQ multiplex PCR, and TCRdb holds only the in-frame ones, with some missing. Found here are about 51,000 clones, 70% to 80% of them singletons; the top ten hold 15% to 20%. Time point of the sample: cycle 4 day 1 (C4D1), after about 6 weeks of nivolumab. In every patient, relapse followed autologous stem cell transplantation, while exposure to brentuximab vedotin differed. The germline V gene has CDR1 SGDLS and CDR2 YYNGEE. The CDR3 totals 15 residues. Concerning this clone itself: Its specificity is not known. The junction and the germline gene differ at one end; a read error may be behind it.

This chain connects TRBV9 to TRBJ1-1; no reliable D call. The sample in question was peripheral blood mononuclear cells (PBMCs), obtained before the fourth cycle of nivolumab. The sequence was obtained from a human donor with classical Hodgkin lymphoma. The chain's CDR3 is CAGSPRGNRNTEAFF. CDR3 sequence (DNA): TGTGCCGGCAGCCCTCGAGGGAACAGGAACACTGAAGCTTTCTTT.